In its sample, the clone carrying this T cell receptor beta chain was seen a few times. The antigen is undetermined. Time point in this sample: week 23, last vaccination. Topical imiquimod accompanied each vaccine dose, which consisted of 300 ug of mutant IDH1 20-mer peptide. The sample belongs to a study of a mutant IDH1 vaccine in newly diagnosed glioma. Study summary: Earlier treatment was radiotherapy, temozolomide, or both, with most getting both.

Broader study findings: Across multiple MHC alleles, 90% to 95% of patients had vaccine-induced responses.

TCRdb's copy holds only in-frame clones and misses some; the assay was immunoSEQ multiplex PCR. The repertoire holds 26,000 or so clones, with roughly 80% as singletons. The TCR sequence derives from a woman aged 25 to 39 with glioma. The sequenced sample was PBMCs, obtained from a glioma patient whose treatment included an IDH1 peptide vaccine.

The CDR3 DNA is TGTGCCAGCAGCTTATTTTACAACTCCTACGAGCAGTACTTC. Protein: CASSLFYNSYEQYF. V is TRBV7-8 and J is TRBJ2-7; D remains unclear. The CDR3 contains 14 residues. Trimming removed 2 bases from V and 0 bases from J, with 8 bases in between. Per germline, CDR1 SGHVS and CDR2 FQNEAQ.